Listed here are 6 T cell receptor beta chains from one sample, sequenced in a study of blood T cells in healthy people across ages. The use of a sample-barcoded 5' primer and a J-beta primer mix characterized a second PCR of about 7 to 12 cycles. TCRdb fed the 5' RACE reads into MiXCR, producing one record per CDR3 protein. Of about 800,000 distinct CDR3 sequences listed, about 62% are singletons. What was sequenced was blood. The receptor source for this set is a man aged 30-40 years in good health.

V gene TRBV29-1 combines with J gene TRBJ2-6, with TRBD2 identical over 13 bases. This CDR3 is built from 16 residues. The trim removed 3 bases at V and 3 bases at J, leaving 2 bases unmatched. Germline CDR1 is SQVTM and CDR2 is ANQGSEA. The CDR3 here is CSVEGLAGIGANVLTF. CDR3 sequence (DNA): TGCAGCGTTGAGGGACTAGCGGGAATTGGGGCCAACGTCCTGACTTTC. The variable domain in full, completed from reference TRBV29-1 and TRBJ2-6, reads SAVISQKPSRDICQRGTSLTIQCQVDSQVTMMFWYRQQPGQSLTLIATANQGSEATYESGFVIDKFPISRPNLTFSTLTVSNMSPEDSSIYLCSVEGLAGIGANVLTFGAGSRLTVL.

The rearrangement uses TRBV20-1 and TRBJ2-1; TRBD2 matches at 11 bases. The CDR3 covers 16 residues. The germline V gene has CDR1 DFQATT and CDR2 SNEGSKA (reference sequence). V lost 8 bases to trimming and J lost 8 bases; unmatched junction nucleotides: 17. The CDR3 DNA follows: TGCAGTCCACCTCCGGGACTAGCGGACGGGAGTGATGAGCAGTTCTTC. Translating gives CSPPPGLADGSDEQFF.

The table lists this clonotype with a few counts. The chain uses TRBV6-6 and TRBJ2-6; D may be TRBD1 (6 bases). Per germline, CDR1 MNHNY and CDR2 SVGAGI (reference sequence). V lost 6 bases to trimming and J lost 3 bases, with 12 bases between them. The CDR3 totals 15 residues. CDR3 residues: CASRTDRFGANVLTF. As DNA, the CDR3 is TGTGCCAGCAGGACCGACAGGTTTGGGGCCAACGTCCTGACTTTC.

This clonotype was seen only a few times. The chain couples TRBV20-1 to TRBJ2-3; 10 bases map to TRBD2. The length of the CDR3 is 14 residues. CDR1 DFQATT and CDR2 SNEGSKA come from the germline V gene (reference sequence). Germline trimming cut 5 bases from V and 3 bases from J; bases unmatched to any gene: 5. CDR3 sequence (DNA): TGCAGTGCTTCCACTAGCGGGGCAACAGATACGCAGTATTTT. Translating it yields CSASTSGATDTQYF.

The rearrangement uses TRBV7-9 and TRBJ1-2; 8 bases map to TRBD1. V was pared by 6 bases and J by 4 bases, with 7 bases of the junction left unmatched. Germline V lookup: CDR1 SEHNR, CDR2 FQNEAQ (reference sequence). The CDR3 is made up of 14 amino acids. This CDR3 is CASRSRTGFYGYTF. The CDR3 coding sequence is TGTGCCAGCAGAAGTCGGACAGGGTTCTATGGCTACACCTTC.

The count of this clonotype is one. J is TRBJ1-2 and V is TRBV7-2; D not resolved. V lost 5 bases and J lost 7, with 14 bases in between. The CDR3 is made up of 13 amino acids. Germline-derived CDR1 and CDR2 are SGHTA and FQGNSA. The CDR3 sequence: CASSPEIGRGYTF. The CDR3, as DNA: TGTGCCAGCAGCCCAGAGATCGGGCGTGGCTACACCTTC.